This TCR beta chain was recovered during a study of memory CD4+ T cells and cytomegalovirus serostatus. Study in general: Donors were healthy Belgian adults, several CMV seropositive and around 24 seronegative. General study findings and limits: Of around 160 reported CMV TCRbeta sequences, some 70 were found in memory CD4+ repertoires. Repertoires predicted CMV serostatus with median bootstrapped AUC of 0.95.

The sort gate was single viable CD3+CD4+CD8-CD45RO+ cells for memory CD4+ T cells. Under the authors' procedure: After removing out-of-frame reads, around 2,000,000 distinct TCRbeta sequences remained. Produced via immunoSEQ multiplex PCR; TCRdb's table is partial and in-frame only. The V and J calls and clone size are taken from that table; D and trimming were inferred from the DNA. The table shows 85,000 to 100,000 clones, with approximately 80% occurring only once. Comments on this clone: What it binds is not known.

V lost 1 base and J lost 1; bases outside the gene matches: 12. In germline, CDR1 is SEHNR, CDR2 FQNEAQ (reference sequence). This CDR3 has 19 amino acids. J is TRBJ2-3 and V is TRBV7-9; TRBD2 matches 9 bases. The sequencing input was memory CD4+ T cells from blood. The receptor was derived from an adult in good health and CMV-seropositive. CDR3 bases: TGTGCCAGCAGCTTAGGGATGGTAGCGGGAGCTGGTGGCACAGATACGCAGTATTTT. Translation gives CASSLGMVAGAGGTDTQYF.